One T cell receptor (beta chain) is described in this entry. This record comes from a study of shared clonotypes between healthy human individuals. The data were produced by immunoSEQ multiplex PCR, yet TCRdb's version contains in-frame clones alone and is incomplete. Of some 1.1 million clones listed, roughly 77% are singletons. Sequencing was done on a sample of memory CD4+ T cells from PBMCs. The subset is: CD45RA-negative fraction. This sequence originates from a man younger than 35 in good health. Some clones in this sample may be carry-over from other donors' samples.

This CDR3 reads CASRRQATYEQYF. CDR3 in DNA: TGTGCCAGCAGACGGCAGGCAACCTACGAGCAGTACTTC. The chain couples TRBV2 to TRBJ2-7, with D unclear. Between the trimmed V and J ends, which lost 6 bases and 2 bases, there was a span of 11 bases. CDR1 and CDR2 from the germline V gene are SNHLY and FYNNEI. The CDR3 sequence is 13 residues long.